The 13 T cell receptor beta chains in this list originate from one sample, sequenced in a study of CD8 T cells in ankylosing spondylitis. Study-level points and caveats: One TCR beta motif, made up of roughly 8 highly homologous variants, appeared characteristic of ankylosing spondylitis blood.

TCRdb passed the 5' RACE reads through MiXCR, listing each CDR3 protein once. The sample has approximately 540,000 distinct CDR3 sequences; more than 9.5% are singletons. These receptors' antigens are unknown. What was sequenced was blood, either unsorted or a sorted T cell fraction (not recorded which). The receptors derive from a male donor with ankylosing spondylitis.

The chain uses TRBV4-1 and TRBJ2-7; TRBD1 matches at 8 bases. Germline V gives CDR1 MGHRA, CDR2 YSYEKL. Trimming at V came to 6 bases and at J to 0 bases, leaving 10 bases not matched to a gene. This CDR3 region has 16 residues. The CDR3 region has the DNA TGCGCCAGCAGACGCACGACAGGGGCGAGCTCCTACGAGCAGTACGTC. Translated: CASRRTTGASSYEQYV.

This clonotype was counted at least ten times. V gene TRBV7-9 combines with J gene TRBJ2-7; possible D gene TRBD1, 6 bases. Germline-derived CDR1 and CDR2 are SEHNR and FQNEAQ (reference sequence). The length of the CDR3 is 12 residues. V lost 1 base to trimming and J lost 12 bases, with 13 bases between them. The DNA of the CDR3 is TGTGCCAGCAGCTTAGAACGCACAGGGACGTACTTC. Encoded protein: CASSLERTGTYF.

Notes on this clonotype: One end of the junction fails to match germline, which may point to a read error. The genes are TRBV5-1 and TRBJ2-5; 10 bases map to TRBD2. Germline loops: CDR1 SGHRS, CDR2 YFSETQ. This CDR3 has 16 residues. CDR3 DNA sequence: TGCGCCTGCAGCTTGGTTACAGCGGGAGGGCCGGAGACCCAGTACTTC. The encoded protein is CACSLVTAGGPETQYF.

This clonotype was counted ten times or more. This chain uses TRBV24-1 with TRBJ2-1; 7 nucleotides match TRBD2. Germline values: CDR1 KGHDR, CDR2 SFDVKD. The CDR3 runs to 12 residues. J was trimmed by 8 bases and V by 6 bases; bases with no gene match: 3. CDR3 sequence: CATSRGVDEQFF. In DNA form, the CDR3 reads TGTGCCACCAGTCGGGGGGTCGATGAGCAGTTCTTC.

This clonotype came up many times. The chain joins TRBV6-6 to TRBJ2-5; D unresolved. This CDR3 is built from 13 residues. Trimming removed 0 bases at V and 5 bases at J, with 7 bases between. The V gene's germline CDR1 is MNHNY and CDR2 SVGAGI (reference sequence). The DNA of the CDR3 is TGTGCCAGCAGTTACTCGAGTGGTGAGACCCAGTACTTC. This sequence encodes CASSYSSGETQYF.

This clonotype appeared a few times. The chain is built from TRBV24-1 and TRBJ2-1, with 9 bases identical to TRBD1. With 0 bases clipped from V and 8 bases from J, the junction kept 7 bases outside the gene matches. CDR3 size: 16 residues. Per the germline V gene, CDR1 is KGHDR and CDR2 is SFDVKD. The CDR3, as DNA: TGTGCCACCAGTGATTTGAGGGACAGGGTAGGACATGAGCAGTTCTTC. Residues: CATSDLRDRVGHEQFF.

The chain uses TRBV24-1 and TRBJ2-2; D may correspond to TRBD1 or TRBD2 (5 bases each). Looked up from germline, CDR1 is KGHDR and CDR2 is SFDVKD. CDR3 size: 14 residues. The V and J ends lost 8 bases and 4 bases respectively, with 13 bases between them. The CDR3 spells CATIPGTSTGELFF. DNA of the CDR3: TGTGCCACCATCCCCGGGACCAGCACCGGGGAGCTGTTTTTT.

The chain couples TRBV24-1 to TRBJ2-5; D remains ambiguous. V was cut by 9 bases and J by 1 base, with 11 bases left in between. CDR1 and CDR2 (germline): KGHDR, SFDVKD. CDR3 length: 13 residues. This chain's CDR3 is CATADSPQETQYF. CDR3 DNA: TGTGCCACCGCCGATTCGCCCCAAGAGACCCAGTACTTC.

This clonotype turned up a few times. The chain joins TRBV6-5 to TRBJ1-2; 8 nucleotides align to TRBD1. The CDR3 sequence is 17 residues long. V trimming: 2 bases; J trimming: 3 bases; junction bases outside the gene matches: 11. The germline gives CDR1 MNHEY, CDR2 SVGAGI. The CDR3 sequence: CASSYPPLTGGDYGYTF. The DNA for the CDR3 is TGTGCCAGCAGTTACCCCCCCTTAACAGGGGGGGACTATGGCTACACCTTC.

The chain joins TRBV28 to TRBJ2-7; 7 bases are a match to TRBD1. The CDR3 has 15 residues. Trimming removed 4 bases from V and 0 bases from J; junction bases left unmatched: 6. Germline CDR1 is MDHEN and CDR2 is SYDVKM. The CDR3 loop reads CASSSPGQSSYEQYV. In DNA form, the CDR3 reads TGTGCCAGCAGTTCCCCGGGACAGAGCTCCTACGAGCAGTACGTC.

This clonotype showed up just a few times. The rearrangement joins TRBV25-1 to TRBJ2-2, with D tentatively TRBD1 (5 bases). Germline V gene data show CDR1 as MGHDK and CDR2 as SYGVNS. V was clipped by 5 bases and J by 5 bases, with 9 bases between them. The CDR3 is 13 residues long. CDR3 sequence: CASSTGTTGELFF. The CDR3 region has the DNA TGTGCCAGCAGTACAGGAACAACCGGGGAGCTGTTTTTT.

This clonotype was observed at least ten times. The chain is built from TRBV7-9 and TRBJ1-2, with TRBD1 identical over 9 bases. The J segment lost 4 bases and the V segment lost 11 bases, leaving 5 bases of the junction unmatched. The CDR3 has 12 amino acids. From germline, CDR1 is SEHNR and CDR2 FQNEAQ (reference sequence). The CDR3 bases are TGTGCCTTACCGGACAGGGGCTATGGCTACACCTTC. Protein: CALPDRGYGYTF.

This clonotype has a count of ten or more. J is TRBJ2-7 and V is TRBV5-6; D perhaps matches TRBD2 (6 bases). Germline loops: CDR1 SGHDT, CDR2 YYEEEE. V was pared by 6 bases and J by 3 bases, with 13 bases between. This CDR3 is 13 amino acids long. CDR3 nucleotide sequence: TGTGCCAGCACCTCGGGAGCTAACTACGAGCAGTACGTC. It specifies CASTSGANYEQYV.